This TCR beta chain was identified in a study of Graves' ophthalmopathy and Graves' hyperthyroidism. About the study: Peripheral blood (taken before any treatment) was collected at initial diagnosis.

Germline-derived CDR1 and CDR2 are SNHLY and FYNNEI. J was trimmed by 2 bases and V by 8 bases; bases with no gene match: 3. The CDR3 has 13 residues. Beta-chain TCR CDR3 regions were amplified from RNA transcripts. Following a first-round RT-PCR that used HTBI primers, a second-round multiplex PCR was carried out. TCRdb recomputed calls from the multiplex PCR reads with MiXCR, one row per CDR3 protein. The sample holds 500,000 to 800,000 distinct CDR3 sequences, just over 40% seen once. The TCR originated in an adult man with Graves' ophthalmopathy. The sequenced material came from peripheral blood. The gene calls are TRBV2 and TRBJ1-2, with 9 bases lining up with TRBD1. This CDR3 reads CASGGTGNYGYTF. The CDR3 coding sequence is TGTGCCAGCGGCGGGACAGGGAACTATGGCTACACCTTC.